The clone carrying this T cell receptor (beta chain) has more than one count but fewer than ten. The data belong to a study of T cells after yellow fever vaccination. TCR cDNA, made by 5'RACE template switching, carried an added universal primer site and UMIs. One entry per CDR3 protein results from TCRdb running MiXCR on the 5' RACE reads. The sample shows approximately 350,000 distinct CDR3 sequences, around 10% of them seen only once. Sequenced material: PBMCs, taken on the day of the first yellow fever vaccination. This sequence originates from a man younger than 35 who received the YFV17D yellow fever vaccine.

CDR3 amino acids: CASGLSLAGGPGVHEQFF. CDR3 bases: TGTGCCAGCGGACTTAGTCTAGCGGGGGGCCCAGGGGTACATGAGCAGTTCTTC. The chain recombines TRBV25-1 with TRBJ2-1; 11 positions agree with TRBD2. The length of the CDR3 is 18 residues. J lost 8 bases, V lost 8 bases, and 20 bases had no gene match. Germline V CDR1 and CDR2: MGHDK, SYGVNS.